A single sample is the source of the 28 T cell receptor beta chains below, sequenced in a study of blood T cell repertoires in COVID-19. Some clones are missing from TCRdb's copy, which holds only in-frame ones; the method was immunoSEQ multiplex PCR. The sample yields under 30,000 clones, around 89% seen once. Specimen: peripheral blood. Every receptor here comes from a man of 80 years or more with acute or convalescent COVID-19.

The chain uses TRBV18 and TRBJ1-1; 7 nucleotides align to TRBD1. The CDR3 covers 15 residues. Germline V CDR1 and CDR2: KGHSH, LQKENI. V dropped 6 bases and J dropped 1; count of bases not matched to a gene: 8. CDR3 amino acids: CASSGTGQPNTEAFF. The CDR3 DNA reads as TGTGCCAGCTCGGGGACGGGACAGCCGAACACTGAAGCTTTCTTT.

The rearrangement links TRBV6-1 to TRBJ1-2; D gene ambiguous. V was clipped by 0 bases and J by 7 bases, with 6 bases between them. Germline-derived CDR1 and CDR2 are MNHNS and SASEGT. The CDR3 length is 12 residues. This CDR3 is CASSEAEGGYTF. The CDR3 region has the DNA TGTGCCAGCAGTGAAGCAGAGGGTGGCTACACCTTC.

The V gene is TRBV5-1, the J gene TRBJ2-1, with 14 positions matching TRBD2. Per the germline V gene, CDR1 is SGHRS and CDR2 is YFSETQ. The CDR3 consists of 18 residues. Unmatched junction bases numbered 13, after V lost 3 bases and J lost 8 bases. The CDR3 region is CASSWAGLAGGPRYEQFF. Written as DNA, the CDR3 is TGCGCCAGCAGCTGGGCCGGACTAGCGGGGGGACCCCGATATGAGCAGTTCTTC.

The chain combines TRBV2 with TRBJ1-1; D unclear. CDR1 SNHLY and CDR2 FYNNEI come from the germline V gene. The V and J ends lost 2 bases and 6 bases respectively, with 10 bases between them. The CDR3 is 13 amino acids. CDR3 in amino acids: CASSESPSPEAFF. DNA of the CDR3: TGTGCCAGCAGTGAATCCCCGTCTCCTGAAGCTTTCTTT.

Regarding this clone: Compared with germline, one end of the junction differs, possibly owing to a read error. Other nucleotide sequences in the sample specify the same CDR3. The rearrangement links TRBV5-1 to TRBJ2-7, with D maybe TRBD2 (5 bases). This CDR3 is 14 amino acids long. Germline V gives CDR1 SGHRS, CDR2 YFSETQ. The CDR3 sequence is CASSSFSGSYEQYF. The CDR3 DNA is TGCGCCAGTAGCTCGTTTTCGGGATCCTACGAGCAGTACTTC.

This sequence joins TRBV27 and TRBJ2-3, with a tentative D call TRBD2 (6 bases). This CDR3 region has 14 residues. Germline CDR1 reads MNHEY; CDR2 reads SMNVEV (reference sequence). Trimming cost V 5 bases and J 2 bases, with 11 bases left between them. CDR3 residues: CASSLGLPTDTQYF. The DNA for the CDR3 is TGTGCCAGCAGTCTGGGACTCCCCACAGATACGCAGTATTTT.

This clone came up a few times. This rearrangement joins TRBV5-1 to TRBJ2-1, with 7 positions matching TRBD2. Germline V CDR1 and CDR2: SGHRS, YFSETQ. The CDR3 spans 14 residues. V gave up 3 bases and J gave up 5 bases; unmatched junction bases: 5. CDR3 sequence reads: CASSWGGANNEQFF. The CDR3 coding sequence is TGCGCCAGCAGCTGGGGAGGGGCGAACAATGAGCAGTTCTTC. Full variable domain (remainder filled in from reference TRBV5-1 and TRBJ2-1): KAGVTQTPRYLIKTRGQQVTLSCSPISGHRSVSWYQQTPGQGLQFLFEYFSETQRNKGNFPGRFSGRQFSNSRSEMNVSTLELGDSALYLCASSWGGANNEQFFGPGTRLTVL.

The genes are TRBV3-1 (or the pseudogene TRBV3-2) and TRBJ2-3, with 7 bases lining up with TRBD2. The V gene end was trimmed by 0 bases and the J gene end by 7 bases; junction bases not matched to a gene: 7. The CDR3 runs to 15 residues. The germline CDR1 and CDR2 sequences are LGHDT and YNNKEL (reference sequence). The CDR3 coding sequence is TGTGCCAGCAGCCAAGATCACAGCGGGGCTAATACGCAGTATTTT. Its protein product is CASSQDHSGANTQYF.

The chain links TRBV19 to TRBJ1-2; D might be TRBD1 (6 bases). Trimming stripped 6 bases from V and 4 bases from J, with 15 bases between. The CDR3 spans 14 residues. In germline, CDR1 is LNHDA, CDR2 SQIVND (reference sequence). This chain's CDR3 is CASRGPGHLYGYTF. CDR3 in DNA: TGTGCCAGTAGAGGGCCGGGACACCTCTATGGCTACACCTTC.

The V and J genes are TRBV6-5 and TRBJ2-7; D remains unclear. Germline V gives CDR1 MNHEY, CDR2 SVGAGI. V was clipped by 8 bases and J by 3 bases, with 11 bases between them. CDR3 length: 12 residues. This CDR3 is CASSPPIYEQYF. The CDR3 DNA reads as TGTGCCAGCTCCCCACCTATCTACGAGCAGTACTTC.

This chain connects TRBV10-3 to TRBJ1-4; 9 positions match TRBD1. CDR3 length: 16 residues. Germline V CDR1 and CDR2: ENHRY, SYGVKD. Trimming took 11 bases from V and 5 from J; bases not matched to a gene: 15. The CDR3 bases are TGTGCCTCAAGGACAGGGGATAATCTTAGGAATGAAAAACTGTTTTTT. Protein sequence: CASRTGDNLRNEKLFF.

Only a few counts were recorded for this clone. The chain links TRBV11-2 to TRBJ1-1; D uncertain. V dropped 3 bases and J dropped 2 bases, with 7 bases sitting between them. CDR1 and CDR2 from the germline V gene are SGHAT and FQNNGV. This CDR3 spans 13 amino acids. The CDR3 is CASSFFSNTEAFF. The CDR3 nucleotides read TGTGCCAGCAGCTTTTTTAGTAACACTGAAGCTTTCTTT.

The V call is TRBV7-3, the J call TRBJ1-4; tentative D call: TRBD1 (5 bases). V lost 1 base to trimming and J lost 2 bases, with 8 bases between them. Germline CDR1 and CDR2: SGHTA and FQGTGA. CDR3 length: 15 amino acids. The CDR3 DNA reads TGTGCCAGCAGCTTAAACGGGGGGACTAATGAAAAACTGTTTTTT. It is translated as CASSLNGGTNEKLFF. The entire variable domain, with the rest obtained from reference TRBV7-3 and TRBJ1-4, is as follows: GAGVSQTPSNKVTEKGKYVELRCDPISGHTALYWYRQSLGQGPEFLIYFQGTGAADDSGLPNDRFFAVRPEGSVSTLKIQRTERGDSAVYLCASSLNGGTNEKLFFGSGTQLSVL.

The genes are TRBV6-2 or TRBV6-3 and TRBJ1-5, with a weak D call TRBD1 (5 bases). CDR1 is MNHEY and CDR2 is SVGEGT in the germline V gene. V lost 6 bases, J lost 2 bases, and 14 bases lay in between. The CDR3 consists of 15 residues. The CDR3 region has the DNA TGTGCCAGCAGCCCCTTGGGGGAGGGCAATCAGCCCCAGCATTTT. It specifies CASSPLGEGNQPQHF.

The genes are TRBV2 and TRBJ1-6; a possible D gene is TRBD1 (5 bases). The CDR3 sequence is 14 residues long. Germline V CDR1 and CDR2: SNHLY, FYNNEI. The V gene lost 5 bases and the J gene lost 7 bases, with 12 bases spanning the gap. CDR3 in amino acids: CASSLSNRNSPLHF. CDR3 DNA: TGTGCCAGCAGTTTAAGTAACAGGAATTCACCCCTCCACTTT.

The rearrangement uses TRBV28 and TRBJ1-2, with D perhaps matching TRBD1 (6 bases). V dropped 3 bases and J dropped 6 bases, with 14 bases sitting between them. The CDR3 covers 14 residues. Per the germline V gene, CDR1 is MDHEN and CDR2 is SYDVKM. The CDR3 loop is CASSLAGVADGYTF. The CDR3 DNA reads TGTGCCAGCAGTTTGGCAGGGGTAGCTGATGGCTACACCTTC.

The chain has TRBV9 and TRBJ2-5; the D gene is possibly TRBD2 (6 bases). CDR3 length equals 17 residues. Trimming pared 2 bases from V and 3 bases from J, leaving 20 bases between. The germline CDR1 and CDR2 sequences are SGDLS and YYNGEE. The CDR3 DNA reads TGTGCCAGCAGCGTGAGGGGCATAGGGACTGGAAAAGAGACCCAGTACTTC. Amino acid sequence: CASSVRGIGTGKETQYF.

V gene TRBV5-8 combines with J gene TRBJ1-4, with a tentative D call TRBD1 (5 bases). Per the germline V gene, CDR1 is SGHTS and CDR2 is YDEGEE. Trimming stripped 6 bases from V and 8 bases from J, with 23 bases between. The CDR3 sequence is 16 residues long. CDR3 protein: CASNPLAGGGTEKLFF. As DNA, the CDR3 is TGTGCCAGCAACCCGCTGGCGGGGGGGGGAACGGAAAAACTGTTTTTT.

V is TRBV6-1 and J is TRBJ2-3; tentative D call: TRBD2 (6 bases). This CDR3 comprises 18 residues. CDR1 and CDR2 (germline): MNHNS, SASEGT. Trimming pared 3 bases from V and 6 bases from J, leaving 25 bases between. CDR3 in DNA: TGTGCCAGCAGTGAGGCTTTGCCGGGACTTCTCCTAGTGGATACGCAGTATTTT. The encoded protein is CASSEALPGLLLVDTQYF.

The rearrangement uses TRBV6-5 and TRBJ1-1; perhaps TRBD1 as D (6 bases). The germline gives CDR1 MNHEY, CDR2 SVGAGI. The length of the CDR3 is 13 residues. Trimming cost V 7 bases and J 4 bases, with 13 bases left between them. The CDR3 loop reads CASTQGLGTEAFF. The CDR3 DNA reads TGTGCCAGCACCCAGGGGCTGGGCACTGAAGCTTTCTTT.

The rearrangement joins TRBV2 to TRBJ2-3, with 8 nucleotides matching TRBD2. The V gene end was trimmed by 3 bases and the J gene end by 0 bases; junction bases not matched to a gene: 8. The CDR3 contains 17 residues. Germline CDR1 and CDR2: SNHLY and FYNNEI. The CDR3 nucleotides are TGTGCCAGCAGTGATGGGCTAGCGGGCCCGAGCACAGATACGCAGTATTTT. Amino acids: CASSDGLAGPSTDTQYF.

The genes are TRBV7-2 and TRBJ2-1, with 14 positions matching TRBD2. The junction had 6 bases not matched to a gene; V was cut back by 7 bases and J by 10 bases. CDR1 is SGHTA, CDR2 FQGNSA, per germline. The CDR3 is made up of 14 amino acids. This CDR3 is CASTLRLAGGEQFF. DNA of the CDR3: TGTGCCAGCACCCTAAGACTAGCGGGGGGGGAGCAGTTCTTC.

The V gene is TRBV12-3 or TRBV12-4, the J gene TRBJ1-2; 7 bases are a match to TRBD1. The J segment lost 6 bases and the V segment lost 11 bases, leaving 12 bases of the junction unmatched. The CDR3 is made up of 13 amino acids. CDR3 loop: CASQGQGVNGYTF. The CDR3 nucleotides read TGTGCCTCCCAGGGCCAGGGGGTAAATGGCTACACCTTC.

The chain is built from TRBV7-9 and TRBJ1-2; D uncertain. The CDR3 is 13 residues long. V dropped 1 base and J dropped 3 bases, with 6 bases sitting between them. Germline V gene sequence: CDR1 SEHNR, CDR2 FQNEAQ (reference sequence). CDR3 sequence reads: CASSLVGDYGYTF. The DNA for the CDR3 is TGTGCCAGCAGCTTAGTCGGAGACTATGGCTACACCTTC. The full variable domain, with the rest looked up from reference TRBV7-9 and TRBJ1-2, is DTGVSQNPRHKITKRGQNVTFRCDPISEHNRLYWYRQTLGQGPEFLTYFQNEAQLEKSRLLSDRFSAERPKGSFSTLEIQRTEQGDSAMYLCASSLVGDYGYTFGSGTRLTVV.

The V gene is TRBV5-1, the J gene TRBJ1-2; 10 bases match TRBD1. J gave up 3 bases and V 1 base, and 3 bases lay outside the gene matches. The length of the CDR3 is 15 residues. CDR1 and CDR2 (germline): SGHRS, YFSETQ. The CDR3 reads CASSLFGQGDYGYTF. The CDR3 DNA reads as TGCGCCAGCAGCTTGTTTGGACAGGGGGACTATGGCTACACCTTC.

The chain combines TRBV19 with TRBJ1-6; perhaps TRBD1 as D (6 bases). Germline CDR1 reads LNHDA; CDR2 reads SQIVND (reference sequence). The CDR3 covers 15 residues. Trimming pared 5 bases from V and 5 bases from J, leaving 13 bases between. This CDR3 is CASSQQGADNSPLHF. CDR3 nucleotides: TGTGCCAGTAGTCAACAGGGAGCGGATAATTCACCCCTCCACTTT.

The chain recombines TRBV10-1 with TRBJ1-1; D remains ambiguous. Germline CDR1 is WNHNN and CDR2 is SYGVQD (reference sequence). V was shortened by 4 bases and J by 0 bases, with 6 bases between the two germline ends. This CDR3 is built from 13 residues. CDR3 in DNA: TGCGCCAGCAGTGCGGTCATGAACACTGAAGCTTTCTTT. Translation: CASSAVMNTEAFF.

The J gene is TRBJ1-1, the V gene TRBV27; 9 positions match TRBD1. The CDR3 has 12 residues. V dropped 7 bases and J dropped 4; count of bases not matched to a gene: 1. Germline assignment: CDR1 MNHEY and CDR2 SMNVEV (reference sequence). CDR3 sequence: CASKTGGTEAFF. CDR3 sequence (DNA): TGTGCCAGCAAGACAGGGGGCACTGAAGCTTTCTTT.